This T cell receptor beta chain was profiled in a study of CD8 T cells in ankylosing spondylitis (dated by TCRdb to 2015 to 2018). With respect to the entire study: The study profiled T cell receptor beta repertoires in healthy donors and ankylosing spondylitis patients to find disease-linked TCR variants. The full study cohort comprised 25 ankylosing spondylitis patients and 85 to 120 healthy donors. Peripheral blood samples were taken, and synovial fluid was additionally collected from ankylosing spondylitis patients. Beyond this particular receptor, the publication reports: Some TCR beta motif variants had previously been reported in synovial fluid and blood of reactive arthritis patients, which suggested common disease-initiation mechanisms. According to the report, matched synovial fluid samples from ankylosing spondylitis patients were significantly enriched for the disease-linked clones. A TCR beta motif made up of several highly homologous amino acid variants appeared to be characteristic of blood from ankylosing spondylitis patients. The disease-linked clones had a CD8+ phenotype and were found at relatively low frequencies in peripheral blood.

Based on the germline V gene (reference sequence), the CDR1 and CDR2 sequences are MNHEY and SMNVEV. The germline V and J ends show losses of 5 bases and 0 bases respectively, and no gene match explains 22 bases of the junction. Including cysteine and phenylalanine, the CDR3 has 21 amino acids. Of the read, only the CDR3 DNA is kept; its 63 bases are in frame from base 1. Instrument on record: Illumina HiSeq 2500. Quantitative 5'-RACE with molecular barcodes was the method used to prepare the TCR beta libraries. The authors processed their data as follows. Disease-linked TCR variants were identified with a new computational method built on a probabilistic model of VDJ rearrangement. In TCRdb, the public reads were trimmed at Q25 with fastp and aligned with MiXCR, with productive beta chains retained. All rows with the same CDR3 protein become a single entry with the most common DNA and genes. V and J calls and clone size were set by TCRdb, not the authors. The sample table lists 180,000 or so distinct CDR3 sequences, approximately 10% of them with a count of one. About 28% of the sample is held by the ten biggest clonotypes.

This clonotype came up a few times. Which antigen it targets is not known. No quality values exist for individual bases; no much larger clone is one base distant. The chain is encoded by TRBV27 joined to TRBJ2-7; 10 nucleotides in the junction match TRBD2. What was sequenced was blood, either unsorted or a sorted T cell fraction (not recorded which). This TCR came from a male donor with ankylosing spondylitis or in good health (not recorded which). The bases are TGTGCCAGCAGTCCTATCCGTCGGTTCTGGGCTAGCGGGAGTAGCTCCTACGAGCAGTACTTC. This sequence encodes CASSPIRRFWASGSSSYEQYF.